This T cell receptor (beta chain) came from a study of regulatory T cells in long-lasting Graves disease. This clonotype showed up just a few times. In germline, CDR1 is MNHEY, CDR2 SMNVEV (reference sequence). This CDR3 spans 13 amino acids. The ends lost 8 bases at V and 7 bases at J; junction bases unmatched: 8. Time point denoted: persistent/refractory GD, antithyroid drugs over 5 years with positive TRAb. The TCR library was made from RNA extracted from PBMCs. Patients were from an endocrinology department in Xi'an, China. CDR3-region Arm-PCR and iRepertoire HTBI primers produced the TCR beta libraries. TCRdb reprocessed the multiplex PCR reads with MiXCR, giving one entry per CDR3 protein. Here the sample spans 300,000 or so distinct CDR3 sequences, about 20% being singletons.

Sequencing used peripheral blood mononuclear cells (PBMCs), obtained when the disease was refractory, from a patient treated with antithyroid drugs. This receptor was obtained from a female donor with Graves disease. The chain is built from TRBV27 and TRBJ2-7; 10 positions agree with TRBD2. CDR3 in amino acids: CASGTSGAGEQYF. The CDR3 DNA is TGTGCCAGCGGAACTAGCGGGGCGGGTGAGCAGTACTTC.